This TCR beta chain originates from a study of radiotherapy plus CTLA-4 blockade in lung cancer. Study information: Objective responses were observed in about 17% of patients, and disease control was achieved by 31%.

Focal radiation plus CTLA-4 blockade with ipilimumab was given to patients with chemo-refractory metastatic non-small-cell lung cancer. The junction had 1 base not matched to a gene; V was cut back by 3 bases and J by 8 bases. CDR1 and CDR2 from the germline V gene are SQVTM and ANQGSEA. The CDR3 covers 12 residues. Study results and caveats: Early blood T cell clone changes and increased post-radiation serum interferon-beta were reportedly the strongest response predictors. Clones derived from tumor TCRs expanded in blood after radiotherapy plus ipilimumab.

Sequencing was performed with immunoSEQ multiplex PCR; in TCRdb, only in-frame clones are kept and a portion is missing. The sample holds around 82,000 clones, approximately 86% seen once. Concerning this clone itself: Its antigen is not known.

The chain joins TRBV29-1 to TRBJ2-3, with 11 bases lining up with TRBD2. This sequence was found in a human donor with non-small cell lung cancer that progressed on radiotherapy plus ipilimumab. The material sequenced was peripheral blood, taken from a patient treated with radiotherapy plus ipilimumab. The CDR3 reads CSVEGLAATQYF. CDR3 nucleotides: TGCAGCGTTGAGGGACTAGCGGCTACGCAGTATTTT.